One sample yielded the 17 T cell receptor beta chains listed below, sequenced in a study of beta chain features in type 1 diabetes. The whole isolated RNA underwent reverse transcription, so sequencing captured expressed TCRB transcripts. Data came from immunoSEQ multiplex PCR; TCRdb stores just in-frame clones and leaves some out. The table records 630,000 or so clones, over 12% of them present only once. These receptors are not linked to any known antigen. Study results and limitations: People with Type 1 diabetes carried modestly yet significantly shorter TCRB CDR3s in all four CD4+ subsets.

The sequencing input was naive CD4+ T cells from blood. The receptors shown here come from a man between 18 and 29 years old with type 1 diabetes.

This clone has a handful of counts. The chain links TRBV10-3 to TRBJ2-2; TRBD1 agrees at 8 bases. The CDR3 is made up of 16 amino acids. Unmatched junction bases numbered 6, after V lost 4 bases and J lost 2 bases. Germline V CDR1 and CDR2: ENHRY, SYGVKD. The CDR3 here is CAISGVGTGNTGELFF. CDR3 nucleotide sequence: TGTGCCATCAGTGGAGTGGGGACAGGAAACACCGGGGAGCTGTTTTTT.

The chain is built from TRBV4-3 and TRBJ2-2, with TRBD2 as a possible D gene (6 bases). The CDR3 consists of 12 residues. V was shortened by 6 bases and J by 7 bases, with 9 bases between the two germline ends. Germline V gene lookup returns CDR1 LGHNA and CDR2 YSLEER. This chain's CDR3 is CASSRRDGELFF. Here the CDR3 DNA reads TGCGCCAGCAGTAGGCGGGACGGGGAGCTGTTTTTT.

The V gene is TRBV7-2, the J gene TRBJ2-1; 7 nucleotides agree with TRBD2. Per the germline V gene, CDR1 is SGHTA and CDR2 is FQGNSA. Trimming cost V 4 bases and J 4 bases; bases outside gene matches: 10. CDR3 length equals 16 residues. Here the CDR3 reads CASSSGASGAYNEQFF. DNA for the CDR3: TGTGCCAGCAGCTCTGGGGCGAGCGGGGCTTACAATGAGCAGTTCTTC.

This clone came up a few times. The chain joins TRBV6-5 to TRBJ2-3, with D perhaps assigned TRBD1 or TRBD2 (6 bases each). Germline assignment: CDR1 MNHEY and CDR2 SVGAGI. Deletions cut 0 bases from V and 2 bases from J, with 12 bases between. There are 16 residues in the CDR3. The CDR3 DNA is TGTGCCAGCAGTTACTCGGGGGGACACTTCACAGATACGCAGTATTTT. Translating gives CASSYSGGHFTDTQYF.

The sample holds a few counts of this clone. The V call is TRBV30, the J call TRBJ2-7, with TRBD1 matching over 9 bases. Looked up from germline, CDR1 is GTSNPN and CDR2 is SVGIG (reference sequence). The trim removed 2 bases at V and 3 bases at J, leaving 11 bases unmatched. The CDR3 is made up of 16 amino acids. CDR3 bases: TGTGCCTGGAGTCGTGGATGGACAGGGGCGGACTACGAGCAGTACTTC. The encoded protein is CAWSRGWTGADYEQYF.

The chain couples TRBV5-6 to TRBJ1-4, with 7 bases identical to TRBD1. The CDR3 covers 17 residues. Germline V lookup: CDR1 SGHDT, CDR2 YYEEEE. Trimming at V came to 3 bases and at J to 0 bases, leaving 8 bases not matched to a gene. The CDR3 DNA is TGTGCCAGCAGCTCCGGGACAGCTACTTCAACTAATGAAAAACTGTTTTTT. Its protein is CASSSGTATSTNEKLFF.

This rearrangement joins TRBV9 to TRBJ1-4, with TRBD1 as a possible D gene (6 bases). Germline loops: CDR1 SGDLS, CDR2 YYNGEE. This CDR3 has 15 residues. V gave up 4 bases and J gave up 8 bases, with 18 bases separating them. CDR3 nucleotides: TGTGCCAGCAGCCGCCCAGGGGTGGTTCCGGAAAAACTGTTTTTT. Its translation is CASSRPGVVPEKLFF.

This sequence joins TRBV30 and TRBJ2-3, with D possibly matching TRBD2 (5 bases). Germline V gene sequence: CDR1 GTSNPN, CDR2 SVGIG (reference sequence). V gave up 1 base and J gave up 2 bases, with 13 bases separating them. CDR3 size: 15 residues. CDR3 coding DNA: TGTGCCTGGAGTGGGACTTCTCGACTCACAGATACGCAGTATTTT. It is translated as CAWSGTSRLTDTQYF.

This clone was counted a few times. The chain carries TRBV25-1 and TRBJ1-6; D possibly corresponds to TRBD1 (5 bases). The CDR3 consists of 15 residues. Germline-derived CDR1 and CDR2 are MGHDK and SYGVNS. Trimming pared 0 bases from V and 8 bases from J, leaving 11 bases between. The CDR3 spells CASSEYQGRYSPLHF. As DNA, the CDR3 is TGTGCCAGCAGTGAATACCAGGGACGGTATTCACCCCTCCACTTT.

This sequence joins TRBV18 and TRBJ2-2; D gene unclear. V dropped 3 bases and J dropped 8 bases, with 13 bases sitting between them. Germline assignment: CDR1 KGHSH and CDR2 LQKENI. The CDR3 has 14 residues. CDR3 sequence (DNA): TGTGCCAGCTCACCGGCACACCAAGAAGGGGAGCTGTTTTTT. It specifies CASSPAHQEGELFF.

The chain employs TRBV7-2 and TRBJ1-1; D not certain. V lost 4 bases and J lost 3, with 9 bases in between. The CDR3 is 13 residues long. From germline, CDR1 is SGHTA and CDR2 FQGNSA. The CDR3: CASSSTRDTEAFF. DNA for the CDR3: TGTGCCAGCAGCTCCACAAGGGACACTGAAGCTTTCTTT.

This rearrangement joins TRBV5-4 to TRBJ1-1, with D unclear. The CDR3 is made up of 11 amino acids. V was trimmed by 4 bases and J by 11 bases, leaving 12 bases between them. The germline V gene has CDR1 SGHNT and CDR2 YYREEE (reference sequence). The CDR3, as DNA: TGTGCCAGCAGCCTTGGTAGGAGGGCTTTCTTT. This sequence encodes CASSLGRRAFF.

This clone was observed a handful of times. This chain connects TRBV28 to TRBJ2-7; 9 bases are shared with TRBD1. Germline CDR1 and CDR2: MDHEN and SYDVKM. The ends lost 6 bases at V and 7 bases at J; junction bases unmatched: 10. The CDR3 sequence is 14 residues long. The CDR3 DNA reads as TGTGCCAGCAGCCCGGGACAGGGACCCCTGGAGCAGTACTTC. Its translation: CASSPGQGPLEQYF. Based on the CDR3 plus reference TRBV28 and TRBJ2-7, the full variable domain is DVKVTQSSRYLVKRTGEKVFLECVQDMDHENMFWYRQDPGLGLRLIYFSYDVKMKEKGDIPEGYSVSREKKERFSLILESASTNQTSMYLCASSPGQGPLEQYFGPGTRLTVT.

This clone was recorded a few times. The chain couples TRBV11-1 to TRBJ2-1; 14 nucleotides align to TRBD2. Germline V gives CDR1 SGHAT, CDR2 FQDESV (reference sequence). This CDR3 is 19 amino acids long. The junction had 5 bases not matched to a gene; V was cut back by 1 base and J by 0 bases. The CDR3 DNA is TGTGCCAGCAGCTTAGGACTAGCGGGAGGGAAAAGCTCCTACAATGAGCAGTTCTTC. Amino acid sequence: CASSLGLAGGKSSYNEQFF.

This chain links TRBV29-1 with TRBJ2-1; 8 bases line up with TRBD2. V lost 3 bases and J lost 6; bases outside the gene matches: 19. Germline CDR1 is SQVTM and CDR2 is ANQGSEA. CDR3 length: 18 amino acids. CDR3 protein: CSVDPGRARGFRVNEQFF. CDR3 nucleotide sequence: TGCAGCGTTGATCCCGGGAGGGCCCGTGGTTTTCGGGTCAATGAGCAGTTCTTC.

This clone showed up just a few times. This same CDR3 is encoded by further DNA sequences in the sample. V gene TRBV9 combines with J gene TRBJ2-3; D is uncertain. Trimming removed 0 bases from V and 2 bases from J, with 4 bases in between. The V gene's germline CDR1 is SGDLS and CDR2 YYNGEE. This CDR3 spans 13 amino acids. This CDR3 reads CASSVGVTDTQYF. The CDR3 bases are TGTGCCAGCAGCGTAGGTGTCACAGATACGCAGTATTTT.

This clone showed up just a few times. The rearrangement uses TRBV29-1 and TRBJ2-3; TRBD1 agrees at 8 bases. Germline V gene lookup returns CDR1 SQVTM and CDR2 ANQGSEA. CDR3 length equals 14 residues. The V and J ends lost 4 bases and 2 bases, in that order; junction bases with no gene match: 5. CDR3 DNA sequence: TGCAGCGTTGTTCGGACAGGGAACACAGATACGCAGTATTTT. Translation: CSVVRTGNTDTQYF.